This entry describes one T cell receptor (beta chain). This entry comes from a study of shared clonotypes between healthy human individuals. This CDR3 is 15 amino acids long. Per germline, CDR1 SGHAT and CDR2 FQDESV (reference sequence). Between the trimmed V and J ends, which lost 2 bases and 5 bases, there was a span of 16 bases. Profiling relied on immunoSEQ multiplex PCR, and the TCRdb table lists in-frame clones only, not all of them. The table records some 700,000 clones, 90% of them present only once. The sequenced sample consisted of memory CD8+ T cells from PBMCs. The subset was: CD45RO+ cells pooled with CCR7-negative TemRA cells. The chain carries TRBV11-1 and TRBJ2-7, with D unclear. The TCR was taken from a man aged 18 to 29 in good health. Some clones in this sample may be carry-over from other donors' samples. For the CDR3, the DNA is TGTGCCAGCAGCTTACGCGGCCAGACGGTCAACGAGCAGTACTTC. It encodes CASSLRGQTVNEQYF.